The 25 T cell receptor beta chains presented below share a single source sample, sequenced in a study of T cell repertoires in cytomegalovirus infection. TCRdb used MiXCR to reprocess the reads, holding one entry per CDR3 protein. The table records roughly 170,000 distinct CDR3 sequences, approximately 21% of them present only once. For these receptors, no antigen is known. Here the sequenced sample was CD8+ T cells from cultured PBMCs, taken from culture after CMV antigen stimulation. Receptors were obtained from a human donor in good health (CMV status not recorded). Some clones in this sample may be carry-over from other donors' samples.

The V and J genes are TRBV7-2 and TRBJ2-2, with 7 bases identical to TRBD1. The CDR3 totals 16 residues. V lost 8 bases and J lost 3; bases outside the gene matches: 12. CDR1 is SGHTA, CDR2 FQGNSA, per germline. The CDR3 bases are TGTGCCAGCGTACCTAGGGGGACAGCCTACACCGGGGAGCTGTTTTTT. It translates to CASVPRGTAYTGELFF.

V gene TRBV7-8 combines with J gene TRBJ1-1; D not certain. The germline CDR1 and CDR2 sequences are SGHVS and FQNEAQ. The CDR3 covers 14 residues. V was clipped by 5 bases and J by 1 base, with 11 bases between them. The CDR3 DNA reads as TGTGCCAGCAGCGGAAGGGCCCGGAACACTGAAGCTTTCTTT. Translated, it gives CASSGRARNTEAFF.

This clonotype was counted between two and nine times. J is TRBJ2-6 and V is TRBV4-3; D could derive from TRBD1 or TRBD2 (5 bases each). Per germline, CDR1 LGHNA and CDR2 YSLEER. The CDR3 runs to 16 residues. V was trimmed by 0 bases and J by 3 bases, leaving 9 bases between them. The CDR3 sequence: CASSQDMGVGANVLTF. CDR3 nucleotides: TGCGCCAGCAGCCAAGATATGGGGGTTGGGGCCAACGTCCTGACTTTC.

The gene calls are TRBV7-4 and TRBJ1-1; 10 bases fit TRBD1. CDR1 and CDR2 (germline): SGHVT, SQSDAQ. Unmatched junction bases numbered 19, after V lost 6 bases and J lost 3 bases. This CDR3 contains 19 residues. This CDR3 is CASSPRMGTGDFLDTEAFF. DNA of the CDR3: TGTGCCAGCAGTCCAAGGATGGGGACAGGGGATTTTTTGGACACTGAAGCTTTCTTT. The variable domain in full, with the rest retrieved from reference TRBV7-4 and TRBJ1-1, is GAGVSQSPRYKVAKRGRDVALRCDSISGHVTLYWYRQTLGQGSEVLTYSQSDAQRDKSGRPSGRFSAERPERSVSTLKIQRTEQGDSAVYLCASSPRMGTGDFLDTEAFFGQGTRLTVV.

This rearrangement joins TRBV5-6 to TRBJ1-2; 10 bases agree with TRBD1. The CDR3 is made up of 14 amino acids. Germline V gene data show CDR1 as SGHDT and CDR2 as YYEEEE. The trim removed 4 bases at V and 8 bases at J, leaving 8 bases unmatched. The DNA of the CDR3 is TGTGCCAGCAGCGCGGTGACAGGGGGCGACGGCTACACCTTC. It is translated as CASSAVTGGDGYTF.

The sample holds a few counts of this clonotype. The chain combines TRBV19 with TRBJ2-2, with D tentatively TRBD1 (5 bases). Per the germline V gene, CDR1 is LNHDA and CDR2 is SQIVND (reference sequence). The CDR3 is 15 amino acids. Trimming left V 4 bases short and J 1 base short, with 10 bases between. CDR3 DNA sequence: TGTGCCAGTAGTACGTTACAGGTGAACACCGGGGAGCTGTTTTTT. Amino acids: CASSTLQVNTGELFF.

In its sample, this clonotype was seen a few times. The chain recombines TRBV2 with TRBJ2-7; D might be TRBD2 (6 bases). The CDR3 extends over 12 amino acids. Trimming took off 6 bases at V and 9 bases at J, with 15 bases between the two ends. Germline-derived CDR1 and CDR2 are SNHLY and FYNNEI. CDR3 region: CASRGGVEWQYF. The CDR3 coding sequence is TGTGCCAGCAGGGGGGGTGTGGAATGGCAGTACTTC.

This clonotype has just a few counts. This rearrangement joins TRBV4-1 to TRBJ2-3, with unresolved D. Germline lookup yields CDR1 MGHRA and CDR2 YSYEKL. The CDR3 sequence is 13 residues long. Trimming pared 0 bases from V and 2 bases from J, leaving 3 bases between. The CDR3 sequence is CASSQEPTDTQYF. The CDR3 DNA reads TGCGCCAGCAGCCAAGAACCCACAGATACGCAGTATTTT.

This clonotype showed up just a few times. The CDR3 nucleotides are TGCGCCAGCAGCCACCCCCTGGGCACTGAAGCTTTCTTT. This translates into CASSHPLGTEAFF. The genes are TRBV4-1 and TRBJ1-1; D ambiguous. Germline lookup yields CDR1 MGHRA and CDR2 YSYEKL. V lost 3 bases and J lost 4, with 9 bases in between. The CDR3 is 13 amino acids.

This clonotype was seen only a few times. The chain links TRBV7-6 to TRBJ2-7; 7 nucleotides agree with TRBD2. The trim removed 5 bases at V and 2 bases at J, leaving 9 bases unmatched. This CDR3 is built from 15 residues. Germline CDR1 and CDR2: SGHVS and FNYEAQ. CDR3 DNA: TGTGCCAGCAGCCCCAATGGGGAGGGGACCTACGAGCAGTACTTC. Translation: CASSPNGEGTYEQYF.

V gene TRBV11-1 combines with J gene TRBJ2-1; D assignment may be TRBD1 or TRBD2 (5 bases each). CDR3 size: 12 residues. V was cut by 5 bases and J by 10 bases, with 12 bases left in between. In germline, CDR1 is SGHAT, CDR2 FQDESV (reference sequence). The CDR3 is CASSRDAREQFF. CDR3 coding DNA: TGTGCCAGCAGCAGGGACGCACGGGAGCAGTTCTTC.

The chain joins TRBV7-3 to TRBJ1-2; perhaps TRBD1 as D (5 bases). CDR1 SGHTA and CDR2 FQGTGA come from the germline V gene. V lost 7 bases and J lost 0, with 9 bases in between. This CDR3 region has 13 residues. DNA for the CDR3: TGTGCCAGCAACCACAGGACTAACTATGGCTACACCTTC. Residues: CASNHRTNYGYTF.

V and J are TRBV12-3 or TRBV12-4 and TRBJ2-3, with 8 bases fitting TRBD2. The CDR3 covers 14 residues. The J segment lost 1 base and the V segment lost 10 bases, leaving 7 bases of the junction unmatched. The CDR3: CAIERGRGTDTQYF. In DNA form, the CDR3 reads TGTGCCATAGAGCGGGGGCGAGGCACAGATACGCAGTATTTT.

Regarding this clonotype: The junction and the germline gene differ at one end; a read error may be behind it. V gene TRBV6-1 combines with J gene TRBJ2-7; perhaps D is TRBD1 or TRBD2 (5 bases each). CDR1 MNHNS and CDR2 SASEGT come from the germline V gene. This CDR3 has 11 residues. The CDR3 protein is CASTHRDLSRF. CDR3 coding DNA: TGTGCCAGCACCCACCGGGACCTTAGTCGTTTC.

The chain couples TRBV7-9 to TRBJ2-1; D gene ambiguous. Trimming removed 6 bases from V and 3 bases from J, with 12 bases in between. The CDR3 length is 14 residues. CDR1 and CDR2 (germline): SEHNR, FQNEAQ (reference sequence). CDR3 sequence (DNA): TGTGCCAGCAGTCCCGACTTTTTCTACAATGAGCAGTTCTTC. Protein: CASSPDFFYNEQFF.

The V and J genes are TRBV20-1 and TRBJ2-3, with 9 bases that match TRBD1. Losses at the gene ends were 0 bases for V and 4 bases for J; bases not matched to a gene: 11. CDR1 is DFQATT, CDR2 SNEGSKA, per germline (reference sequence). This CDR3 has 17 residues. The CDR3 is CSARDGAGTGGADTQYF. Here the CDR3 DNA reads TGCAGTGCTAGAGATGGGGCCGGAACAGGGGGCGCAGATACGCAGTATTTT.

V gene TRBV4-2 combines with J gene TRBJ1-6, with a weak D call TRBD1 (5 bases). The CDR3 runs to 15 residues. The germline gives CDR1 LGHNA, CDR2 YNFKEQ. The V and J ends lost 0 bases and 10 bases respectively, with 13 bases between them. In nucleotides, the CDR3 is TGTGCCAGCAGCCAAGACCCCAGGGAAGGATCACCCCTCCACTTT. Translation: CASSQDPREGSPLHF.

This clonotype was seen only a few times. The chain is built from TRBV7-6 and TRBJ1-1, with 7 bases fitting TRBD1. The ends lost 4 bases at V and 3 bases at J; junction bases unmatched: 5. From germline, CDR1 is SGHVS and CDR2 FNYEAQ. The CDR3 length is 14 residues. The CDR3 bases are TGTGCCAGCAGCTCAAGGGGGCAGGACACTGAAGCTTTCTTT. It yields the protein CASSSRGQDTEAFF.

The CDR3 region is CAILAGGNEQFF. For the CDR3, the DNA is TGTGCCATCCTCGCGGGGGGTAATGAGCAGTTCTTC. The chain has TRBV10-3 and TRBJ2-1; 8 bases are shared with TRBD2. This CDR3 is built from 12 residues. Germline V gene data show CDR1 as ENHRY and CDR2 as SYGVKD. Losses at the gene ends were 8 bases for V and 7 bases for J; bases not matched to a gene: 4.

The gene calls are TRBV7-6 and TRBJ1-1; no firm D call. Germline loops: CDR1 SGHVS, CDR2 FNYEAQ. There are 14 residues in the CDR3. Trimming pared 5 bases from V and 4 bases from J, leaving 14 bases between. CDR3 in amino acids: CASSPAGSATEAFF. For the CDR3, the DNA is TGTGCCAGCAGCCCCGCCGGGAGCGCCACTGAAGCTTTCTTT.

This clonotype occurred a few times. The CDR3 DNA is TGCGCCAGCAGCCGCCTGGAAGCAGGGGTCGGCTACACCTTC. This codes for CASSRLEAGVGYTF. This chain uses TRBV4-1 with TRBJ1-2; possibly TRBD1 for D (6 bases). This CDR3 contains 14 residues. Trimming removed 4 bases at V and 8 bases at J, with 17 bases between. Germline CDR1 reads MGHRA; CDR2 reads YSYEKL.

This clonotype was seen ten or more times. CDR3 in amino acids: CASSQPGTGERPYEQYF. The DNA of the CDR3 is TGTGCCAGCAGCCAGCCCGGTACAGGGGAAAGGCCCTACGAGCAGTACTTC. This chain links TRBV7-9 with TRBJ2-7; TRBD1 agrees at 7 bases. Per germline, CDR1 SEHNR and CDR2 FQNEAQ (reference sequence). CDR3 length: 17 residues. J lost 2 bases, V lost 5 bases, and 15 bases had no gene match.

This chain links TRBV13 with TRBJ1-2; D is ambiguous. The CDR3 runs 14 residues. Trimming stripped 2 bases from V and 0 bases from J, with 7 bases between. Germline CDR1 reads PRHDT; CDR2 reads FYEKMQ (reference sequence). CDR3 sequence reads: CASSLKQTNYGYTF. DNA for the CDR3: TGTGCCAGCAGCTTAAAACAGACTAACTATGGCTACACCTTC.

The chain carries TRBV7-8 and TRBJ2-7, with a tentative D call TRBD1 (6 bases). Per the germline V gene, CDR1 is SGHVS and CDR2 is FQNEAQ. The CDR3 sequence is 13 residues long. Trimming stripped 3 bases from V and 7 bases from J, with 13 bases between. The CDR3 DNA sequence: TGTGCCAGCAGCTTGTCAGGGGTAGGGGAGCAGTACTTC. Residues: CASSLSGVGEQYF.

This chain joins TRBV28 and TRBJ1-1, with 7 nucleotides matching TRBD1. Trimming took 6 bases from V and 4 from J; bases not matched to a gene: 5. Germline V gene data show CDR1 as MDHEN and CDR2 as SYDVKM. This CDR3 has 13 residues. The DNA of the CDR3 is TGTGCCAGCAGCAAAGACAGGGTCACTGAAGCTTTCTTT. This codes for CASSKDRVTEAFF.